This T cell receptor (beta chain) originates from a study of T cell responses to AZD1222 COVID-19 vaccine. Study findings and constraints: Repertoires were obtained only post-peak T cell response. In a largely white British group with more females than males, clonal diversity was possibly underestimated.

Clones were sequenced by immunoSEQ multiplex PCR, and TCRdb holds only the in-frame ones, with some missing. The data contain some 140,000 clones, about 88% of them singletons. The table lists this clone with a few counts. What it recognizes is unknown. Germline assignment: CDR1 SGHTA and CDR2 FQGNSA. The CDR3 covers 15 residues. After removal of 5 bases from V and 4 bases from J, the junction contained 6 bases not matched to a gene. This sequence joins TRBV7-2 and TRBJ2-7; TRBD1 agrees at 12 bases. The source is an adult who received the AZD1222 COVID-19 vaccine. The source material was peripheral blood, sampled 28 days after the second AZD1222 dose. The CDR3 coding sequence is TGTGCCAGCAGCAGTGGGGACAGGGGGCTATACGAGCAGTACTTC. Protein: CASSSGDRGLYEQYF. Full variable domain (remainder filled in from reference TRBV7-2 and TRBJ2-7): GAGVSQSPSNKVTEKGKDVELRCDPISGHTALYWYRQSLGQGLEFLIYFQGNSAPDKSGLPSDRFSAERTGGSVSTLTIQRTQQEDSAVYLCASSSGDRGLYEQYFGPGTRLTVT.